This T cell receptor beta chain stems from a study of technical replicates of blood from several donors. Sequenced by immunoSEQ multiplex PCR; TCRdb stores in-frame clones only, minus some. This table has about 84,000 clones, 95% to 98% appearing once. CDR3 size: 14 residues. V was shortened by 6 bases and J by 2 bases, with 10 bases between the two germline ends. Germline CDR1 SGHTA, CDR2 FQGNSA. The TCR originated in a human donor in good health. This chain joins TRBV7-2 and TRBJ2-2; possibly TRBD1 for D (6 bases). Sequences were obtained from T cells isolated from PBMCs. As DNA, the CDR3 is TGTGCCAGCAGACAGGGTATTAACACCGGGGAGCTGTTTTTT. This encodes CASRQGINTGELFF.